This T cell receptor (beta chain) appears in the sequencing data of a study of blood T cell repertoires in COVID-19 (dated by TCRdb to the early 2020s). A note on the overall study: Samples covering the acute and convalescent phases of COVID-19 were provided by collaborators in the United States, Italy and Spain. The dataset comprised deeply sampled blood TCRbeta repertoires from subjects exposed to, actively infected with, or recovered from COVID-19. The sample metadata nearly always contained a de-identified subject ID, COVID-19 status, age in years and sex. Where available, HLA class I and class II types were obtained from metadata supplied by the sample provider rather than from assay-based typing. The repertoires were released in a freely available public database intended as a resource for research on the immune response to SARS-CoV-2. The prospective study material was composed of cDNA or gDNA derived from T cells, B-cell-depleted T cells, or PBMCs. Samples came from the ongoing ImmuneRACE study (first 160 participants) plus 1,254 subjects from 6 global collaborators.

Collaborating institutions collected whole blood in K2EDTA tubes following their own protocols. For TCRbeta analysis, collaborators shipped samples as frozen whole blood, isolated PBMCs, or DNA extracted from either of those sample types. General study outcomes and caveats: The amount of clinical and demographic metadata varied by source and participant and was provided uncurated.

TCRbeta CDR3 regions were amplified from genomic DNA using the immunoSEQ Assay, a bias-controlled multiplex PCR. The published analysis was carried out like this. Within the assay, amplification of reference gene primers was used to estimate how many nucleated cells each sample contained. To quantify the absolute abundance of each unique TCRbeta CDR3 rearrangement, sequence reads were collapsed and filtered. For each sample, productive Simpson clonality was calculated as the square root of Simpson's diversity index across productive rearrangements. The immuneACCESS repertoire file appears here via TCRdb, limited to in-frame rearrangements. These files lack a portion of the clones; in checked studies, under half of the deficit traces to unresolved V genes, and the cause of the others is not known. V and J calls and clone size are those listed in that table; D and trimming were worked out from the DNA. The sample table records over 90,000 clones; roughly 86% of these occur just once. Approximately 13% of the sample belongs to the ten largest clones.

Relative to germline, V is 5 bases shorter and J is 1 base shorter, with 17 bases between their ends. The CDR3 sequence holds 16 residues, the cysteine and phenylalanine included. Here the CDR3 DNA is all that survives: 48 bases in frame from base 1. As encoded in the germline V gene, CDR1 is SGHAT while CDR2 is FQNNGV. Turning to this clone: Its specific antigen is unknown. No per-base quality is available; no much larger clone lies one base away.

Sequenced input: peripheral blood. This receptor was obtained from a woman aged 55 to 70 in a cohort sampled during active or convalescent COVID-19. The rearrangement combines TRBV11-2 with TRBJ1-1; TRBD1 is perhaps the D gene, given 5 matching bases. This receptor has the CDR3 CASSPRAGGGNTEAFF. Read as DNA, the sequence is TGTGCCAGCAGCCCCCGGGCCGGGGGGGGGAACACTGAAGCTTTCTTT.